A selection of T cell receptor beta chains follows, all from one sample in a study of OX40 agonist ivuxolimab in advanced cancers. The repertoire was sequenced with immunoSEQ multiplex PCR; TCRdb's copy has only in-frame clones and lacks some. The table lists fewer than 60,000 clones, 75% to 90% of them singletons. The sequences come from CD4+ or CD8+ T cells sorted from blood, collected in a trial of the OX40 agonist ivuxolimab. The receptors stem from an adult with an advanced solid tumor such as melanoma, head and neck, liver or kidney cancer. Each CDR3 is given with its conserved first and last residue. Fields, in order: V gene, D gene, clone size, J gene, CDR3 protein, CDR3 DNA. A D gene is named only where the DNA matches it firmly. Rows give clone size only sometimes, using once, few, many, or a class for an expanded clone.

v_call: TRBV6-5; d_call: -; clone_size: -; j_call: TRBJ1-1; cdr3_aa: CASSYSPPGTEAFF; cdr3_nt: TGTGCCAGCAGTTACTCCCCTCCCGGCACTGAAGCTTTCTTT
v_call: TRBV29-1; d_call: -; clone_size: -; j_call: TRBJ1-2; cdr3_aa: CSVGEEGRLQGYTF; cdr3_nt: TGCAGCGTTGGAGAAGAAGGTAGATTACAAGGCTACACCTTC
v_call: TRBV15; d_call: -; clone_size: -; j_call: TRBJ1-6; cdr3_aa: CATSSEDSENSPLHF; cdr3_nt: TGTGCCACCAGCAGCGAAGACAGCGAAAATTCACCCCTCCACTTT
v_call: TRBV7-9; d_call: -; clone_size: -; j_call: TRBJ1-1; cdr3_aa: CASSVINTEAFF; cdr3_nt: TGTGCCAGCAGCGTCATTAACACTGAAGCTTTCTTT
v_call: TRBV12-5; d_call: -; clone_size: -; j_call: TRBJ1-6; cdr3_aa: CASGWELTGRSSYNSPLHF; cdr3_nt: TGTGCTAGTGGTTGGGAACTCACCGGCCGGAGCTCCTATAATTCACCCCTCCACTTT
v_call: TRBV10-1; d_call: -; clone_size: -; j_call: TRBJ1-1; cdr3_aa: CASSEAGGYTEAFF; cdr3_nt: TGCGCCAGCAGTGAAGCCGGGGGGTACACTGAAGCTTTCTTT
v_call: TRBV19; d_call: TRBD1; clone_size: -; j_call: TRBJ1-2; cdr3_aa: CASSINLQGAGYGYTF; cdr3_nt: TGTGCCAGTAGTATAAACCTCCAGGGGGCTGGCTATGGCTACACCTTC
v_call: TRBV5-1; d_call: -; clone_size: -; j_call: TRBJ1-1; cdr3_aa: CASSFGQYDMNTEAFF; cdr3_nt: TGCGCCAGCAGCTTTGGCCAGTACGACATGAACACTGAAGCTTTCTTT
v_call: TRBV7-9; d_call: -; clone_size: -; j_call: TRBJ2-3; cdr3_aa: CASSFEGSDTQYF; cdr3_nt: TGTGCCAGCAGCTTCGAGGGGTCAGATACGCAGTATTTT
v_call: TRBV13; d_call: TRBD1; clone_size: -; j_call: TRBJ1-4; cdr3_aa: CASSATGGTNEKLFF; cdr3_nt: TGTGCCAGCAGCGCCACAGGGGGGACTAATGAAAAACTGTTTTTT
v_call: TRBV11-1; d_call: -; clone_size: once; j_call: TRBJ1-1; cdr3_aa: CASSWLNTEAFF; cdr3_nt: TGTGCCAGCAGCTGGTTGAACACTGAAGCTTTCTTT
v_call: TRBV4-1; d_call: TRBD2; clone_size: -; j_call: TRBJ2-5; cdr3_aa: CASSHSGGEQETQYF; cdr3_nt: TGCGCCAGCAGCCATAGCGGGGGGGAACAAGAGACCCAGTACTTC